These T cell receptor beta chains were read from a single sample in a study of OX40 agonist ivuxolimab in advanced cancers. Some clones are missing from TCRdb's copy, which holds only in-frame ones; the method was immunoSEQ multiplex PCR. This table has about 50,000 clones, approximately 86% appearing once. Sequenced material: CD4+ or CD8+ T cells sorted from blood, taken in a trial of the OX40 agonist ivuxolimab. The receptors were gathered from an adult with an advanced solid tumor such as melanoma, head and neck, liver or kidney cancer. Both conserved end residues are trimmed from each CDR3. A D gene is named only where the DNA matches it firmly.

TRBV4-1	TRBJ2-1	TRBD2	ASSQEGASGGREQF
TRBV30	TRBJ2-7	-	AWSVGARYEQY
TRBV28	TRBJ2-2	-	ASSPPGRTGELF
TRBV4-1	TRBJ1-2	TRBD1	ASSQAGQGSGYGYT
TRBV10-3	TRBJ2-5	-	AISEIGLRWETQY
TRBV7-3	TRBJ1-6	-	ASSLSGGTSPLH
TRBV2	TRBJ2-7	-	ASSDEGRAYEQY
TRBV29-1	TRBJ2-3	-	SLSPDPSTDTQY
TRBV15	TRBJ1-1	-	ATSRDSAQAF
TRBV5-3	TRBJ2-5	TRBD2	ARSLELAGVQTQY
TRBV5-5	TRBJ2-7	-	ASSWGDWAYEQY
TRBV19	TRBJ1-1	-	ASGQGGHTEAF
TRBV7-8	TRBJ1-5	TRBD1	ASSLGRGWPQH
TRBV5-4	TRBJ2-2	TRBD2	ASSWEVGLAGTGELF
TRBV7-7	TRBJ1-2	-	ASSLDPGYGYT
TRBV28	TRBJ2-1	TRBD2	ASSSRTSGRYNEQF
TRBV4-1	TRBJ1-5	-	ASSQDRVGETPQH
TRBV7-8	TRBJ2-5	-	ASSAQQETQY
TRBV28	TRBJ2-7	-	ASSPLFSWQY
TRBV21-1	TRBJ2-7	-	ASSNPSENLCPTPYEQY
TRBV5-6	TRBJ1-2	-	ASSHGRPPSGYT
TRBV13	TRBJ2-7	-	ASSLGRAGTYEQY
TRBV2	TRBJ1-1	-	ASSDAGLGNTEAF
TRBV7-6	TRBJ1-1	TRBD1	ASSSRSRQGTEAF
TRBV5-1	TRBJ2-2	-	ASSFTNQGGGELF
TRBV6-6	TRBJ2-7	TRBD1	ASSPTVRGLVEQY
TRBV4-2	TRBJ2-7	-	ASSQPSTSMYEQY
TRBV9	TRBJ2-1	-	ASSVGVPLNEQF
TRBV2	TRBJ2-1	-	ASSDFWGPQDNEQF
TRBV7-9	TRBJ2-7	-	ASSLGGVVSSYEQY
TRBV4-1	TRBJ1-6	-	ASSSGAIYNSPLH
TRBV28	TRBJ2-5	-	ASSFEEAPRETQY
TRBV7-2	TRBJ2-3	TRBD2	ASSLESSGTITDTQY
TRBV9	TRBJ2-3	TRBD2	ASSVGPSGSDTQY
TRBV19	TRBJ1-1	TRBD1	ASILGQGNSGEAF
TRBV19	TRBJ1-5	-	ATSGGVDQPQH
TRBV19	TRBJ2-1	TRBD2	ASTTGLAAYNEQF
TRBV7-9	TRBJ2-7	TRBD1	ASSAGQGDIIYEQY
TRBV10-3	TRBJ2-7	TRBD1	AIREGTGSSYEQY
TRBV7-8	TRBJ1-5	-	ASSLVGQPQH
TRBV4-1	TRBJ2-7	TRBD2	ASSQTSAGGYYEQY
TRBV11-2	TRBJ1-1	TRBD1	ASSSDREVTEAF
TRBV11-2	TRBJ2-4	TRBD1	ASEGAQNIQY
TRBV29-1	TRBJ2-7	-	SVLGHSSSYEQY
TRBV4-1	TRBJ2-1	TRBD1	ASSPPGQGSEQF
TRBV7-8	TRBJ1-2	-	ASSLAVKLNYGYT
TRBV9	TRBJ2-3	-	ASSVEGPDTQY
TRBV7-9	TRBJ1-6	-	ASRLGTSVNSPLH
TRBV9	TRBJ2-1	-	ASSVEQNSYNEQF
TRBV6-6	TRBJ2-5	-	ASSLQGRTQY
TRBV27	TRBJ2-1	TRBD2	ASSSPERIAGGYNEQF
TRBV7-8	TRBJ1-2	-	ASSFNLRGYT
TRBV27	TRBJ1-5	-	ASSLSSRTQPQH
TRBV5-4	TRBJ1-1	-	ASKRSNTEAF
TRBV6-1	TRBJ2-1	TRBD2	ASSDKVAGGPMDEQF
TRBV28	TRBJ2-7	-	ASSWGRSYEQY
TRBV6-5	TRBJ1-1	-	ASSYGESAEAF
TRBV7-9	TRBJ1-2	TRBD1	ASSSPAPGTDYGYT
TRBV9	TRBJ2-5	TRBD2	ASSALSSGGAHETQY
TRBV15	TRBJ2-3	-	ATSNEGVDTQY